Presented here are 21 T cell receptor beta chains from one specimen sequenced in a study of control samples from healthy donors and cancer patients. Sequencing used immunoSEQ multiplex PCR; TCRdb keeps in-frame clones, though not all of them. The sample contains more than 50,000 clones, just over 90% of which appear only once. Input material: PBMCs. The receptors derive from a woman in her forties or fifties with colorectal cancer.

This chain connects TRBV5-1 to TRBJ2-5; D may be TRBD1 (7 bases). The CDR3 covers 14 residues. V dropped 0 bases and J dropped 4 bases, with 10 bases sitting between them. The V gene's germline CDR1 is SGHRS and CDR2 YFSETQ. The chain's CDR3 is CASSLAGGLETQYF. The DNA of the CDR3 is TGCGCCAGCAGCTTGGCAGGGGGACTAGAGACCCAGTACTTC.

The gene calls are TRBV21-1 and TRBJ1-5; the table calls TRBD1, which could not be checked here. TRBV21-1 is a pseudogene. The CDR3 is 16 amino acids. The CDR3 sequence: CASSRLREPSNQPQHF. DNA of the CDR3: TGTGCCAGCAGTAGACTCAGGGAACCTAGCAATCAGCCCCAGCATTTT.

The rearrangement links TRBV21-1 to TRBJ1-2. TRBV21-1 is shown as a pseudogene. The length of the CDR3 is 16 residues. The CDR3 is CASSKVGRGRTSGYTF. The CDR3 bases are TGTGCCAGCAGCAAAGTAGGCCGGGGCCGAACGTCGGGCTACACCTTC.

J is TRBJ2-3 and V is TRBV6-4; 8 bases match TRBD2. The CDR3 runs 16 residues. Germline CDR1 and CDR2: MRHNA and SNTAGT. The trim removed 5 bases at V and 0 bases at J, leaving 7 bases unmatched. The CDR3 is CASSPLAGASTDTQYF. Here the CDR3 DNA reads TGTGCCAGCAGTCCCCTAGCGGGTGCTAGCACAGATACGCAGTATTTT.

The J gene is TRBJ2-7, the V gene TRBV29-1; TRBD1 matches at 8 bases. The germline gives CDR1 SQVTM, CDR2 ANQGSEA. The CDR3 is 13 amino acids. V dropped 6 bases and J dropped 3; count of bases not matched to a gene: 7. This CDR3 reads CSVADRAVYEQYF. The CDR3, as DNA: TGCAGCGTGGCGGACAGGGCGGTCTACGAGCAGTACTTC.

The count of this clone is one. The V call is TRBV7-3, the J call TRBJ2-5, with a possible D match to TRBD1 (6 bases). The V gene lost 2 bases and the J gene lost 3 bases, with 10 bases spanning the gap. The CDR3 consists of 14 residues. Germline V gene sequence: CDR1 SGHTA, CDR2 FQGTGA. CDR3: CASSLGGQKETQYF. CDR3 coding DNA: TGTGCCAGCAGCTTAGGAGGACAGAAAGAGACCCAGTACTTC.

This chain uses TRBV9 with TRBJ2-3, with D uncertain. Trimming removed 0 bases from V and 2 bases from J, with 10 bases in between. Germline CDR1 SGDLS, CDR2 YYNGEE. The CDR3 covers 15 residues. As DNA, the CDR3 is TGTGCCAGCAGCGTAGAGGCCTTACCCACAGATACGCAGTATTTT. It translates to CASSVEALPTDTQYF.

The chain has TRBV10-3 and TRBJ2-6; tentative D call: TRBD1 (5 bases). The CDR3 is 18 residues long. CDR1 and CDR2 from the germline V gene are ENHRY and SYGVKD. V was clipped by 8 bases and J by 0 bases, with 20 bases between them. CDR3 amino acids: CAIRAESGKGSGANVLTF. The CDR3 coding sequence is TGTGCCATCCGGGCAGAATCAGGGAAGGGCTCTGGGGCCAACGTCCTGACTTTC.

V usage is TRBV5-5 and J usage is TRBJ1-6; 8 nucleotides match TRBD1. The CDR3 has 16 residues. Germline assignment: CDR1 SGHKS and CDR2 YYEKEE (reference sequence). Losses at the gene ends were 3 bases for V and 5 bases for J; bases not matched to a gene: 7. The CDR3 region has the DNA TGTGCCAGCAGCTCGGACAGGGTTAGGAATAATTCACCCCTCCACTTT. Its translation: CASSSDRVRNNSPLHF.

The chain's CDR3 is CASSPARLYNQPQHF. The CDR3 nucleotides are TGCGCCAGCAGCCCAGCCAGACTCTACAATCAGCCCCAGCATTTT. The V and J genes are TRBV4-1 and TRBJ1-5, with unresolved D. This CDR3 has 15 amino acids. CDR1 and CDR2 (germline): MGHRA, YSYEKL. Between the trimmed V and J ends, which lost 4 bases and 3 bases, there was a span of 13 bases.

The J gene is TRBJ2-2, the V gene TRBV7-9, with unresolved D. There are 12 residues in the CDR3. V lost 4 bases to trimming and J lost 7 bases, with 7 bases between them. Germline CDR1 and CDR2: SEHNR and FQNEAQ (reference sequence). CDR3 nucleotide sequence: TGTGCCAGCAGCTCCTTCGGCGGGGAGCTGTTTTTT. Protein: CASSSFGGELFF.

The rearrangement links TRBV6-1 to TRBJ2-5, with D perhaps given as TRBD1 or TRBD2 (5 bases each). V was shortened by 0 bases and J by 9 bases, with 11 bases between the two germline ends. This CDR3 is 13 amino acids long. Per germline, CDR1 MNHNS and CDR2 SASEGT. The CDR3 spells CASSEARGAAQYF. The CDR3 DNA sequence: TGTGCCAGCAGTGAAGCAAGGGGAGCTGCCCAGTACTTC.

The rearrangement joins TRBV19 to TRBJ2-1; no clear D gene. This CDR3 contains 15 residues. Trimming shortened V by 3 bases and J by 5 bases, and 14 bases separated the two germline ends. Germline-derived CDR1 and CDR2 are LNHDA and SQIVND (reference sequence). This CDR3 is CASSIPELPNNEQFF. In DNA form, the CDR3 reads TGTGCCAGTAGTATTCCTGAGCTCCCTAACAATGAGCAGTTCTTC.

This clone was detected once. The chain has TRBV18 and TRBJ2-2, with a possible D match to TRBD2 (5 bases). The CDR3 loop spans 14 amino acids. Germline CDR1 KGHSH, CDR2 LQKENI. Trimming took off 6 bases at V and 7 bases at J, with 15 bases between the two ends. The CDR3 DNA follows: TGTGCCAGCTCCCCGGGGATCTGGAGCGGGGAGCTGTTTTTT. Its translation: CASSPGIWSGELFF.

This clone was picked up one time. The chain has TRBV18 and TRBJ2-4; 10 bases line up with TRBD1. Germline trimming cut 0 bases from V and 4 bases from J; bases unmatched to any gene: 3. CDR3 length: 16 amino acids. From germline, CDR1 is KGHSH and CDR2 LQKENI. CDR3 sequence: CASSPPTGGLKNIQYF. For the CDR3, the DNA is TGTGCCAGCTCACCACCGACAGGGGGCCTAAAAAACATTCAGTACTTC.

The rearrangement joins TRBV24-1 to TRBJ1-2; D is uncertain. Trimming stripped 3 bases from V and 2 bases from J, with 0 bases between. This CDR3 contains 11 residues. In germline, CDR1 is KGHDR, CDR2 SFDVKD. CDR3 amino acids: CATSDNYGYTF. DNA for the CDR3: TGTGCCACCAGTGATAACTATGGCTACACCTTC.

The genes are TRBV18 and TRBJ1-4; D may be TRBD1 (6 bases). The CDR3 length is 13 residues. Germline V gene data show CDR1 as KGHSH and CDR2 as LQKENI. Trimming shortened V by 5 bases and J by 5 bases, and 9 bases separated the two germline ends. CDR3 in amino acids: CASSSGQNEKLFF. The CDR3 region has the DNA TGTGCCAGCTCAAGCGGACAGAATGAAAAACTGTTTTTT. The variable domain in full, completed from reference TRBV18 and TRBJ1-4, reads NAGVMQNPRHLVRRRGQEARLRCSPMKGHSHVYWYRQLPEEGLKFMVYLQKENIIDESGMPKERFSAEFPKEGPSILRIQQVVRGDSAAYFCASSSGQNEKLFFGSGTQLSVL.

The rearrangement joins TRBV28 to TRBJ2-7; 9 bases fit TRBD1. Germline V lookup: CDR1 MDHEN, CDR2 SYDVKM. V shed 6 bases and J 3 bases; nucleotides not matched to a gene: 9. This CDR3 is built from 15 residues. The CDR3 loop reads CASSLPPGQGYEQYF. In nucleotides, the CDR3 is TGTGCCAGCAGCCTCCCTCCGGGACAGGGCTACGAGCAGTACTTC.

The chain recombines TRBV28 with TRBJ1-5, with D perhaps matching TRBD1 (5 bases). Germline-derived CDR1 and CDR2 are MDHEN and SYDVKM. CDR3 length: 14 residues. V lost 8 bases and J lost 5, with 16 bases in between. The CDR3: CASEGRDLDQPQHF. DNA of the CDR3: TGTGCCAGCGAGGGGAGGGACCTCGATCAGCCCCAGCATTTT.

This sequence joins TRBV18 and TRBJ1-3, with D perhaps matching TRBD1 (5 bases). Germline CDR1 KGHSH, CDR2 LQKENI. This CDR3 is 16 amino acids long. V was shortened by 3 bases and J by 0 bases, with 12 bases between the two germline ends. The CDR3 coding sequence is TGTGCCAGCTCACCCGCCCGGGACTTCTCTGGAAACACCATATATTTT. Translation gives CASSPARDFSGNTIYF.

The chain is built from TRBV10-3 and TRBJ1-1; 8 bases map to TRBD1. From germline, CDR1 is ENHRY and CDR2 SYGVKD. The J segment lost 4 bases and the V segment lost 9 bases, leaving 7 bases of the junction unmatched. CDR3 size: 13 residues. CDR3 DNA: TGTGCCATTTTACAGGGGGGTGGCACTGAAGCTTTCTTT. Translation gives CAILQGGGTEAFF.